This TCR beta chain was identified during a study of CD8 T cells in ankylosing spondylitis. Study-wide findings and caveats: What seemed typical of ankylosing spondylitis blood was a TCR beta motif built from roughly eight highly homologous variants.

This clonotype was picked up many times. Antigen: not known. One entry per CDR3 protein, called by TCRdb with MiXCR from the 5' RACE reads. This table holds a few hundred thousand distinct CDR3 sequences, 10% to 13% found once. This CDR3 has 14 amino acids. Trimming cost V 9 bases and J 4 bases; bases outside gene matches: 8. Germline V gene sequence: CDR1 SEHNR, CDR2 FQNEAQ (reference sequence). Sequencing input: blood, either unsorted or a sorted T cell fraction (not recorded which). This clonotype originated in a male donor with ankylosing spondylitis or in good health (not recorded which). The genes are TRBV7-9 and TRBJ2-7; 11 nucleotides line up with TRBD1. The CDR3 reads CASRQGQGDYEQYF. The CDR3 DNA is TGTGCCAGTAGGCAGGGACAGGGGGATTACGAGCAGTACTTC.